The 8 T cell receptor beta chains reported below all come from one sample, sequenced in a study of CD8 T cells in ankylosing spondylitis. TCRdb passed the 5' RACE reads through MiXCR, listing each CDR3 protein once. The table lists about 240,000 distinct CDR3 sequences, 8.6% of them singletons. Sequencing used blood, either unsorted or a sorted T cell fraction (not recorded which). These TCRs come from a male donor with ankylosing spondylitis or in good health (not recorded which).

This clonotype has a count of ten or more. DNA of the CDR3: TGTGCCAGCAGCGACGCGGGGGACCCCACAGATACGCAGTATTTT. This sequence encodes CASSDAGDPTDTQYF. The V and J genes are TRBV12-3 or TRBV12-4 and TRBJ2-3; 7 bases map to TRBD2. V shed 6 bases, J shed 2 bases, and the junction held 8 bases outside the gene matches. The CDR3 runs 15 residues.

This clonotype was detected many times. The chain couples TRBV15 to TRBJ1-1; no definite D call. The CDR3 spans 13 residues. V lost 1 base to trimming and J lost 11 bases, with 14 bases between them. Germline V CDR1 and CDR2: LNHNV, YYDKDF (reference sequence). CDR3 sequence: CATSRGYSIVAFF. In DNA form, the CDR3 reads TGTGCCACCAGCAGAGGATACTCCATTGTGGCTTTCTTT.

This clonotype came up many times. This sequence joins TRBV6-5 and TRBJ2-1, with 10 nucleotides matching TRBD1. J gave up 12 bases and V 2 bases, and 10 bases lay outside the gene matches. The CDR3 totals 15 residues. The germline V gene encodes CDR1 MNHEY and CDR2 SVGAGI. CDR3 sequence (DNA): TGTGCCAGCAGTTACAAAGGACAGGGGGTCGAGTGGCAGTTCTTC. Protein product: CASSYKGQGVEWQFF.

Points on this clonotype: Just one base apart from a much larger clone, this may be a read error. Since the CDR3 does not end with the conserved phenylalanine or tryptophan, this likely comes from a read error. The chain combines TRBV20-1 with TRBJ1-4; 9 bases fit TRBD1. This CDR3 is 14 amino acids long. V lost 4 bases to trimming and J lost 7 bases; unmatched junction nucleotides: 7. CDR1 DFQATT and CDR2 SNEGSKA come from the germline V gene (reference sequence). As DNA, the CDR3 is TGCAGTGCTAAAGTTGGGACAGGGTCTGAAAAACTGTTTTAT. Protein product: CSAKVGTGSEKLFY.

The rearrangement joins TRBV5-6 to TRBJ2-1; 8 nucleotides match TRBD1. With V trimmed by 7 bases and J by 10 bases, 10 bases remained unmatched. The CDR3 length is 13 residues. Germline CDR1 is SGHDT and CDR2 is YYEEEE. In nucleotides, the CDR3 is TGTGCCAGCGGCCCCGGACAGGGCAGAGAGCAGTTCTTC. Encoded protein: CASGPGQGREQFF.

This clonotype was found many times. The chain links TRBV11-2 to TRBJ1-5, with 7 bases lining up with TRBD1. Germline V gives CDR1 SGHAT, CDR2 FQNNGV. This CDR3 comprises 17 residues. With V trimmed by 1 base and J by 2 bases, 8 bases remained unmatched. The CDR3 DNA sequence: TGTGCCAGCAGCTTAGTTTTCAGGACAGGTCGCAATCAGCCCCAGCATTTT. Translated, it gives CASSLVFRTGRNQPQHF.

This clonotype was observed many times. V usage is TRBV10-3 and J usage is TRBJ2-7; the D is unclear. Trimming took off 8 bases at V and 1 base at J, with 12 bases between the two ends. Germline CDR1 and CDR2: ENHRY and SYGVKD. The length of the CDR3 is 13 residues. Here the CDR3 reads CAIGQTVSYEQYF. CDR3 in DNA: TGTGCCATCGGGCAAACAGTGTCCTACGAGCAGTACTTC.

This clonotype was counted a few times. The J gene is TRBJ1-4, the V gene TRBV30; no firm D call. In germline, CDR1 is GTSNPN, CDR2 SVGIG (reference sequence). The V and J ends lost 0 bases and 7 bases respectively, with 6 bases between them. CDR3 length equals 12 residues. The CDR3 coding sequence is TGTGCCTGGAGTGTTGTTGGTGAAAAACTGTTTTTT. Amino acids: CAWSVVGEKLFF.